This T cell receptor (beta chain) was observed in a study of CD8 T cells in Susac syndrome. V lost 6 bases, J lost 6 bases, and 15 bases lay in between. CDR3 length: 14 residues. Germline V gene sequence: CDR1 MNHNS, CDR2 SASEGT. Random hexamers were used to reverse transcribe the RNA input (0.5 to 1 ug). TCRdb independently ran MiXCR on the immunoSEQ multiplex PCR reads; one entry per CDR3 protein. The table shows about 300,000 distinct CDR3 sequences, with over 75% occurring only once. This receptor was taken from a human donor with multiple sclerosis. This chain links TRBV6-1 with TRBJ2-4; no firm D call. What was sequenced was CD8+ T cells from PBMCs. The chain's CDR3 is CASSPTSHANIQYF. CDR3 nucleotides: TGTGCCAGCAGCCCGACGTCCCATGCAAACATTCAGTACTTC.